One sample yielded the 21 T cell receptor beta chains listed below, sequenced in a study of neoadjuvant anti-PD-1 for oral cavity cancer. The repertoire was sequenced with immunoSEQ multiplex PCR; TCRdb's copy has only in-frame clones and lacks some. In the table there are around 60,000 clones, around 80% of which are singletons. This material consisted of PBMCs, taken before nivolumab (anti-PD-1) treatment. All receptors come from a person aged 35-80 years with oral cavity squamous cell carcinoma.

The chain is built from TRBV5-6 and TRBJ2-3, with D possibly being TRBD1 (6 bases). The CDR3 runs to 16 residues. Germline CDR1 reads SGHDT; CDR2 reads YYEEEE. Between the trimmed V and J ends, which lost 0 bases and 2 bases, there was a span of 13 bases. The DNA of the CDR3 is TGTGCCAGCAGCTTGGAGCGCAGGGGCTCCACAGATACGCAGTATTTT. It specifies CASSLERRGSTDTQYF.

The genes are TRBV2 and TRBJ2-1; D ambiguous. This CDR3 region has 10 residues. CDR1 is SNHLY and CDR2 is FYNNEI in the germline V gene. Trimming stripped 9 bases from V and 10 bases from J, with 10 bases between. CDR3 residues: CASGTREQFF. CDR3 in DNA: TGTGCCAGTGGAACCCGGGAGCAGTTCTTC.

V usage is TRBV5-1 and J usage is TRBJ2-5; D tentatively fits TRBD1 or TRBD2 (6 bases each). CDR1 and CDR2 (germline): SGHRS, YFSETQ. Trimming took off 2 bases at V and 2 bases at J, with 16 bases between the two ends. This CDR3 region has 16 residues. The CDR3 sequence is CASSLPRGPKQETQYF. CDR3 DNA: TGCGCCAGCAGCTTACCCCGGGGGCCAAAGCAAGAGACCCAGTACTTC.

The rearrangement links TRBV5-1 to TRBJ1-1; D not certain. The ends were cut back, 4 bases at V and 1 base at J, with 8 bases in the middle. The CDR3 spans 13 residues. Germline values: CDR1 SGHRS, CDR2 YFSETQ. This CDR3 is CASSQEGNTEAFF. CDR3 DNA sequence: TGCGCCAGCAGCCAGGAGGGGAACACTGAAGCTTTCTTT.

The chain couples TRBV7-2 to TRBJ1-6; 11 positions agree with TRBD1. V lost 5 bases, J lost 7 bases, and 4 bases stayed unmatched. The CDR3 spans 15 residues. The germline V gene encodes CDR1 SGHTA and CDR2 FQGNSA. CDR3 residues: CASSAGQGANSPLHF. The CDR3 nucleotides read TGTGCCAGCAGCGCCGGACAGGGGGCGAATTCACCCCTCCACTTT.

This clone was picked up one time. V is TRBV6-1 and J is TRBJ1-1; 9 positions match TRBD1. This CDR3 has 12 residues. Germline CDR1 MNHNS, CDR2 SASEGT. The junction had 4 bases not matched to a gene; V was cut back by 3 bases and J by 11 bases. This CDR3 reads CASSERTGEAFF. The CDR3 DNA follows: TGTGCCAGCAGTGAGAGGACAGGGGAGGCTTTCTTT.

This chain connects TRBV5-1 to TRBJ2-1; D is possibly TRBD1 or TRBD2 (6 bases each). Trimming stripped 1 base from V and 5 bases from J, with 13 bases between. The CDR3 spans 15 residues. Germline lookup yields CDR1 SGHRS and CDR2 YFSETQ. The CDR3 coding sequence is TGCGCCAGCAGCTTGAGGGGGAGGAACCACAATGAGCAGTTCTTC. It yields the protein CASSLRGRNHNEQFF.

The CDR3 loop is CASTESSYNSPLHF. In nucleotides, the CDR3 is TGTGCCAGCACGGAAAGCTCCTATAATTCACCCCTCCACTTT. The chain links TRBV9 to TRBJ1-6; D not resolved. The germline CDR1 and CDR2 sequences are SGDLS and YYNGEE. The germline V and J ends were trimmed by 6 bases and 0 bases, with 7 bases remaining between them. CDR3 length: 14 amino acids.

On this clone: The sample holds other DNA sequences that translate to the same CDR3. V is TRBV6-1 and J is TRBJ1-1; D is perhaps TRBD1 (5 bases). Trimming removed 6 bases at V and 5 bases at J, with 7 bases between. The CDR3 totals 11 residues. CDR1 and CDR2 from the germline V gene are MNHNS and SASEGT. The CDR3 DNA sequence: TGTGCCAGCAGCCGGGGGACTGAAGCTTTCTTT. Protein product: CASSRGTEAFF.

The chain joins TRBV28 to TRBJ2-3; no firm D call. The germline CDR1 and CDR2 sequences are MDHEN and SYDVKM. The CDR3 is 11 residues long. Deletions cut 7 bases from V and 4 bases from J, with 6 bases between. The CDR3 DNA is TGTGCCAGCATGTATTCAGATACGCAGTATTTT. Translation gives CASMYSDTQYF. The variable domain in full, completed from reference TRBV28 and TRBJ2-3, reads DVKVTQSSRYLVKRTGEKVFLECVQDMDHENMFWYRQDPGLGLRLIYFSYDVKMKEKGDIPEGYSVSREKKERFSLILESASTNQTSMYLCASMYSDTQYFGPGTRLTVL.

This chain uses TRBV9 with TRBJ2-1; no definite D call. The CDR3 covers 15 residues. Trimming removed 2 bases at V and 4 bases at J, with 13 bases between. Germline CDR1 SGDLS, CDR2 YYNGEE. The CDR3 nucleotides are TGTGCCAGCAGCGTCTCTGACACCTCTTACAATGAGCAGTTCTTC. Its protein is CASSVSDTSYNEQFF. The whole variable domain, filled in from reference TRBV9 and TRBJ2-1, reads DSGVTQTPKHLITATGQRVTLRCSPRSGDLSVYWYQQSLDQGLQFLIQYYNGEERAKGNILERFSAQQFPDLHSELNLSSLELGDSALYFCASSVSDTSYNEQFFGPGTRLTVL.

This sequence joins TRBV19 and TRBJ2-7; D not resolved. The CDR3 has 14 amino acids. Looked up from germline, CDR1 is LNHDA and CDR2 is SQIVND (reference sequence). Trimming pared 1 base from V and 2 bases from J, leaving 9 bases between. The chain's CDR3 is CASSIGNGPYEQYF. The CDR3 nucleotides read TGTGCCAGTAGTATAGGAAACGGCCCCTACGAGCAGTACTTC.

The rearrangement links TRBV7-6 to TRBJ2-3; D call uncertain. The ends were cut back, 5 bases at V and 6 bases at J, with 9 bases in the middle. Germline-derived CDR1 and CDR2 are SGHVS and FNYEAQ. This CDR3 is 12 amino acids long. In DNA, the CDR3 is TGTGCCAGCAGCCCATCAGGCGATACGCAGTATTTT. Encoded protein: CASSPSGDTQYF.

In its sample, this clone was seen once. The V gene is TRBV25-1, the J gene TRBJ1-1, with a possible D match to TRBD1 (6 bases). Per the germline V gene, CDR1 is MGHDK and CDR2 is SYGVNS. V dropped 4 bases and J dropped 5 bases, with 11 bases sitting between them. CDR3 length: 13 residues. The CDR3 DNA reads as TGTGCCAGCAGTGTCAGGGGAAGGACTGAAGCTTTCTTT. Translating it yields CASSVRGRTEAFF. The whole variable domain, filled in from reference TRBV25-1 and TRBJ1-1, reads EADIYQTPRYLVIGTGKKITLECSQTMGHDKMYWYQQDPGMELHLIHYSYGVNSTEKGDLSSESTVSRIRTEHFPLTLESARPSHTSQYLCASSVRGRTEAFFGQGTRLTVV.

This clone was detected only a few times. This chain links TRBV29-1 with TRBJ1-5; 10 nucleotides match TRBD1. CDR1 is SQVTM and CDR2 is ANQGSEA in the germline V gene. The CDR3 is made up of 13 amino acids. V gave up 6 bases and J gave up 9 bases; unmatched junction bases: 8. DNA for the CDR3: TGCAGCGTCAGGACAGGGGGTTTCGGGCCCCAGCATTTT. It specifies CSVRTGGFGPQHF.

The rearrangement uses TRBV10-1 and TRBJ2-7; 12 bases are shared with TRBD2. The CDR3 is 17 amino acids. The germline gives CDR1 WNHNN, CDR2 SYGVQD (reference sequence). V lost 0 bases, J lost 5 bases, and 8 bases stayed unmatched. CDR3 DNA sequence: TGCGCCAGCAGTGAGTCGACTAGCGGGAGTCGGGCCAACGAGCAGTACTTC. As protein: CASSESTSGSRANEQYF.

The chain employs TRBV7-8 and TRBJ2-1; D is undetermined. V was cut by 6 bases and J by 5 bases, with 8 bases left in between. CDR1 SGHVS and CDR2 FQNEAQ come from the germline V gene. The CDR3 loop spans 12 amino acids. In DNA form, the CDR3 reads TGTGCCAGCAGGCCGCAGGACAATGAGCAGTTCTTC. Protein: CASRPQDNEQFF.

V gene TRBV21-1 combines with J gene TRBJ1-1. TRBV21-1 is annotated as a pseudogene. This CDR3 is 16 amino acids long. The CDR3 DNA reads TGTGCCAGCAGCAAAGCATGGGAGAGGGAGGGAACTGAAGCTTTCTTT. Amino acids: CASSKAWEREGTEAFF.

The V call is TRBV9, the J call TRBJ2-7, with 11 bases identical to TRBD2. CDR3 size: 15 residues. From germline, CDR1 is SGDLS and CDR2 YYNGEE. Trimming cost V 3 bases and J 6 bases; bases outside gene matches: 8. CDR3 region: CASSAWGSGRGEQYF. The CDR3 DNA reads TGTGCCAGCAGCGCCTGGGGTAGCGGGAGGGGCGAGCAGTACTTC.

The chain uses TRBV5-5 and TRBJ1-2; D remains ambiguous. V dropped 1 base and J dropped 6 bases, with 13 bases sitting between them. Germline CDR1 is SGHKS and CDR2 is YYEKEE (reference sequence). This CDR3 has 14 residues. CDR3 nucleotide sequence: TGTGCCAGCAGCTTGAATTTTCTAACTAATGGCTACACCTTC. Its protein product is CASSLNFLTNGYTF. Full variable domain (rest looked up from reference TRBV5-5 and TRBJ1-2): DAGVTQSPTHLIKTRGQQVTLRCSPISGHKSVSWYQQVLGQGPQFIFQYYEKEERGRGNFPDRFSARQFPNYSSELNVNALLLGDSALYLCASSLNFLTNGYTFGSGTRLTVV.

The count of this clone is one. This chain connects TRBV6-6 to TRBJ2-5; 11 bases fit TRBD2. Germline V gives CDR1 MNHNY, CDR2 SVGAGI (reference sequence). J was trimmed by 5 bases and V by 4 bases; bases with no gene match: 9. There are 16 residues in the CDR3. CDR3 residues: CASSSQTSGVGETQYF. The CDR3 bases are TGTGCCAGCAGTTCCCAGACTAGCGGGGTCGGTGAGACCCAGTACTTC.